The clone carrying this T cell receptor (beta chain) turned up a few times. The sample originates from a study of blood T cell repertoires in COVID-19. The overall study: There were acute and convalescent COVID-19 samples, and they came from the United States, Italy and Spain. Sample material is recorded as cDNA or gDNA derived from T cells, B-cell-depleted T cells, or PBMCs.

Authors' data handling: Amplification of reference gene primers was used by the study to estimate nucleated cell counts. Clones were sequenced by immunoSEQ multiplex PCR, and TCRdb holds only the in-frame ones, with some missing. That table supplies the V and J calls and clone size; D and trimming were determined from the DNA. The sample contains about 110,000 clones, 75% to 85% of which appear only once. V dropped 4 bases and J dropped 11; count of bases not matched to a gene: 6. CDR3 size: 12 residues. CDR1 is LGHDT and CDR2 is YNNKEL in the germline V gene (reference sequence). Sequences were obtained from peripheral blood. The V gene is TRBV3-1 (or the pseudogene TRBV3-2), the J gene TRBJ2-7; the match to TRBD2 covers 9 bases. This receptor was obtained from a man in his 70s with acute or convalescent COVID-19. CDR3 coding DNA: TGTGCCAGCAGCCTCTCGGGACTAGCAAAGTACTTC. Translating gives CASSLSGLAKYF.